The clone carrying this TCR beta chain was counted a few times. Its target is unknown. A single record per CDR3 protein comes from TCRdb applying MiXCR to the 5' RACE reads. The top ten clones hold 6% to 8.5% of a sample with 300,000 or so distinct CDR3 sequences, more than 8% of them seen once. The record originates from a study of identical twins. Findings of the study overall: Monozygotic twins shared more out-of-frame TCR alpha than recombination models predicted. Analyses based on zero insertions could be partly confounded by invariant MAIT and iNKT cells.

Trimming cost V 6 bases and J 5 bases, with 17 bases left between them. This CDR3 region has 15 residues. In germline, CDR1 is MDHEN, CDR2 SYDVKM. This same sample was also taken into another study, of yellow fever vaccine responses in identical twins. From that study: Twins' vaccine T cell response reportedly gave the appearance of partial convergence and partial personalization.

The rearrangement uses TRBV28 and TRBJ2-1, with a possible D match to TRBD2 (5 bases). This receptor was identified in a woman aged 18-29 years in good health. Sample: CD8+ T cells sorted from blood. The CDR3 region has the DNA TGTGCCAGCAGACCTCCATTATCCGGGAACAATGAGCAGTTCTTC. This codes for CASRPPLSGNNEQFF.